The 22 T cell receptor beta chains in this list originate from one sample, sequenced in a study of cytomegalovirus exposure and HLA in healthy donors. Primers included in the PCR were 60 Vbeta and 13 Jbeta primers. The repertoire was sequenced with immunoSEQ multiplex PCR; TCRdb's copy has only in-frame clones and lacks some. The sample lists roughly 150,000 clones, roughly three quarters occurring once. The sequenced sample consisted of PBMCs. These receptors were collected from a man younger than 45 in good health and CMV-seronegative.

This chain links TRBV9 with TRBJ2-1; 8 positions match TRBD2. The junction had 11 bases not matched to a gene; V was cut back by 3 bases and J by 3 bases. Germline CDR1 reads SGDLS; CDR2 reads YYNGEE. The length of the CDR3 is 17 residues. CDR3 sequence: CASSAGLLAGDYNEQFF. The CDR3 DNA reads as TGTGCCAGCAGCGCAGGCCTCCTAGCGGGCGACTACAATGAGCAGTTCTTC.

The rearrangement uses TRBV25-1 and TRBJ1-1, with TRBD1 matching over 7 bases. CDR3 length: 15 amino acids. V was clipped by 3 bases and J by 0 bases; unmatched bases: 4. Germline-derived CDR1 and CDR2 are MGHDK and SYGVNS. As DNA, the CDR3 is TGTGCCAGCAGTGAGGGACAGCGGATGAACACTGAAGCTTTCTTT. Its translation: CASSEGQRMNTEAFF.

V and J are TRBV7-8 and TRBJ1-5; D ambiguous. Germline loops: CDR1 SGHVS, CDR2 FQNEAQ. The CDR3 length is 17 residues. The V end was cut by 2 bases, the J end by 6 bases, with 20 bases between. The CDR3 DNA follows: TGTGCCAGCAGCTTACTGGAGAGGGATGTGTTTTTTCAGCCCCAGCATTTT. Residues: CASSLLERDVFFQPQHF.

The chain joins TRBV27 to TRBJ1-5; D gene unclear. Between the trimmed V and J ends, which lost 1 base and 0 bases, there was a span of 7 bases. The germline V gene encodes CDR1 MNHEY and CDR2 SMNVEV (reference sequence). This CDR3 is 15 amino acids long. For the CDR3, the DNA is TGTGCCAGCAGTTTATTCGCGAGTAGCAATCAGCCCCAGCATTTT. It is translated as CASSLFASSNQPQHF.

The chain couples TRBV7-3 to TRBJ2-2; D possibly corresponds to TRBD1 (5 bases). The germline CDR1 and CDR2 sequences are SGHTA and FQGTGA. V was trimmed by 2 bases and J by 2 bases, leaving 9 bases between them. The CDR3 contains 15 residues. The CDR3 protein is CASSLSDSNTGELFF. The CDR3 nucleotides read TGTGCCAGCAGCTTATCTGACAGCAACACCGGGGAGCTGTTTTTT.

The chain recombines TRBV19 with TRBJ2-1; perhaps TRBD2 as D (6 bases). Germline values: CDR1 LNHDA, CDR2 SQIVND (reference sequence). The V end lost 0 bases, the J end lost 0 bases, and 12 bases lay between the germline ends. The CDR3 runs 17 residues. The CDR3 region is CASSIEGGMSSYNEQFF. The CDR3 DNA reads TGTGCCAGTAGTATAGAGGGCGGGATGAGCTCCTACAATGAGCAGTTCTTC.

The gene calls are TRBV9 and TRBJ2-5, with 8 bases that match TRBD1. Germline loops: CDR1 SGDLS, CDR2 YYNGEE. The trim removed 0 bases at V and 5 bases at J, leaving 15 bases unmatched. The length of the CDR3 is 18 residues. Here the CDR3 reads CASSVVPGGGTGLETQYF. CDR3 sequence (DNA): TGTGCCAGCAGCGTAGTCCCAGGGGGCGGGACGGGTCTGGAGACCCAGTACTTC.

There are a few counts of this clone. Here the CDR3 reads CASRSRENTEAFF. The CDR3 nucleotides are TGTGCCAGCAGGAGCAGGGAGAACACTGAAGCTTTCTTT. This sequence joins TRBV25-1 and TRBJ1-1; D might be TRBD1 (5 bases). V was clipped by 6 bases and J by 1 base, with 9 bases between them. This CDR3 comprises 13 residues. Germline V gene lookup returns CDR1 MGHDK and CDR2 SYGVNS. Supplemented by reference TRBV25-1 and TRBJ1-1, the full variable domain reads EADIYQTPRYLVIGTGKKITLECSQTMGHDKMYWYQQDPGMELHLIHYSYGVNSTEKGDLSSESTVSRIRTEHFPLTLESARPSHTSQYLCASRSRENTEAFFGQGTRLTVV.

This clone has more than one count but fewer than ten. The gene calls are TRBV5-1 and TRBJ2-3, with 9 bases aligning to TRBD1. The CDR3 totals 14 residues. J gave up 3 bases and V 7 bases, and 6 bases lay outside the gene matches. The germline V gene encodes CDR1 SGHRS and CDR2 YFSETQ. The CDR3 sequence is CASGTGTGTDTQYF. The CDR3 nucleotides are TGCGCCAGCGGTACAGGGACAGGGACAGATACGCAGTATTTT. The full variable domain, its missing parts supplied by reference TRBV5-1 and TRBJ2-3, is KAGVTQTPRYLIKTRGQQVTLSCSPISGHRSVSWYQQTPGQGLQFLFEYFSETQRNKGNFPGRFSGRQFSNSRSEMNVSTLELGDSALYLCASGTGTGTDTQYFGPGTRLTVL.

CDR3 DNA sequence: TGCAGCGTTGCCCCGAGTAGCGGGAGTAGGGATGAGCAGTTCTTC. Translating it yields CSVAPSSGSRDEQFF. The rearrangement uses TRBV29-1 and TRBJ2-1, with TRBD2 identical over 9 bases. V lost 4 bases and J lost 8; bases outside the gene matches: 12. CDR1 is SQVTM and CDR2 is ANQGSEA in the germline V gene. The CDR3 runs to 15 residues.

This clone was observed a few times. The genes are TRBV5-1 and TRBJ2-3, with 10 nucleotides matching TRBD2. V was clipped by 4 bases and J by 3 bases; unmatched bases: 11. Germline V gene lookup returns CDR1 SGHRS and CDR2 YFSETQ. The CDR3 sequence is 17 residues long. Here the CDR3 reads CASSIDSGRFGTDTQYF. The CDR3 DNA is TGCGCCAGCAGCATCGATAGCGGGAGGTTTGGGACAGATACGCAGTATTTT.

This chain uses TRBV5-1 with TRBJ2-3; tentative D call: TRBD1 (6 bases). Trimming removed 4 bases from V and 0 bases from J, with 9 bases in between. CDR1 and CDR2 (germline): SGHRS, YFSETQ. This CDR3 comprises 14 residues. The CDR3 protein is CASSLGASTDTQYF. In DNA, the CDR3 is TGCGCCAGCAGCCTGGGGGCTAGCACAGATACGCAGTATTTT.

The chain couples TRBV18 to TRBJ1-2; 9 bases agree with TRBD1. CDR3 length: 17 amino acids. CDR1 and CDR2 (germline): KGHSH, LQKENI. V shed 4 bases and J 0 bases; nucleotides not matched to a gene: 9. The CDR3 protein is CASSLGTGPSSNYGYTF. The CDR3 coding sequence is TGTGCCAGCTCACTCGGGACAGGGCCATCTTCTAACTATGGCTACACCTTC.

This chain links TRBV7-6 with TRBJ2-5; TRBD2 agrees at 8 bases. This CDR3 is 15 amino acids long. The germline V gene has CDR1 SGHVS and CDR2 FNYEAQ. The V and J ends lost 5 bases and 5 bases, in that order; junction bases with no gene match: 10. The CDR3 reads CASSPPGGGGETQYF. In DNA form, the CDR3 reads TGTGCCAGCAGCCCGCCCGGGGGCGGGGGGGAGACCCAGTACTTC.

The chain employs TRBV19 and TRBJ2-1, with 10 bases fitting TRBD2. J was trimmed by 9 bases and V by 5 bases; bases with no gene match: 7. In germline, CDR1 is LNHDA, CDR2 SQIVND (reference sequence). The CDR3 runs 14 residues. This chain's CDR3 is CASSELAGAAEQFF. CDR3 DNA sequence: TGTGCCAGTAGTGAGCTAGCGGGAGCGGCTGAGCAGTTCTTC.

This clone was seen once. The J gene is TRBJ2-3, the V gene TRBV6-1; 9 bases match TRBD1. This CDR3 is 15 amino acids long. J gave up 3 bases and V 8 bases, and 9 bases lay outside the gene matches. Germline V CDR1 and CDR2: MNHNS, SASEGT. The CDR3 DNA reads as TGTGCCAGCGGGACAACAGGGGGCCGGACAGATACGCAGTATTTT. Protein: CASGTTGGRTDTQYF.

The V and J genes are TRBV5-1 and TRBJ2-1; 10 nucleotides match TRBD1. Trimming removed 4 bases from V and 8 bases from J; junction bases left unmatched: 9. The CDR3 runs 15 residues. Germline-derived CDR1 and CDR2 are SGHRS and YFSETQ. The CDR3 nucleotides read TGCGCCAGCAGCCCAGGACAGGGGGGGTCCCATGAGCAGTTCTTC. Encoded protein: CASSPGQGGSHEQFF.

The J gene is TRBJ1-4, the V gene TRBV2, with TRBD1 identical over 9 bases. Losses at the gene ends were 7 bases for V and 10 bases for J; bases not matched to a gene: 1. This CDR3 region has 11 residues. Germline lookup yields CDR1 SNHLY and CDR2 FYNNEI. CDR3 DNA sequence: TGTGCCAGCACGACAGGGGGAAAACTGTTTTTT. Protein: CASTTGGKLFF.

The chain combines TRBV6-5 with TRBJ2-1, with 11 bases lining up with TRBD2. The CDR3 loop spans 16 amino acids. Germline V gives CDR1 MNHEY, CDR2 SVGAGI. Losses at the gene ends were 0 bases for V and 9 bases for J; bases not matched to a gene: 7. The CDR3 bases are TGTGCCAGCAGTTACTCCCGTAGCGGGAGGGCCGCTGAGCAGTTCTTC. Its translation is CASSYSRSGRAAEQFF.

V usage is TRBV5-4 and J usage is TRBJ2-2; 10 bases are a match to TRBD2. CDR1 SGHNT and CDR2 YYREEE come from the germline V gene (reference sequence). Trimming at V came to 4 bases and at J to 2 bases, leaving 8 bases not matched to a gene. The CDR3 is made up of 17 amino acids. Written as DNA, the CDR3 is TGTGCCAGCAGCGCCCGACTAGCGGGCGATAACACCGGGGAGCTGTTTTTT. Residues: CASSARLAGDNTGELFF.

This clone was counted between two and nine times. V usage is TRBV18 and J usage is TRBJ2-2; 8 nucleotides line up with TRBD2. Germline lookup yields CDR1 KGHSH and CDR2 LQKENI. Losses at the gene ends were 2 bases for V and 6 bases for J; bases not matched to a gene: 8. The CDR3 consists of 16 residues. The chain's CDR3 is CASSPTAAGGPGELFF. CDR3 bases: TGTGCCAGCTCACCAACGGCGGCGGGAGGACCCGGGGAGCTGTTTTTT.

This sequence joins TRBV5-1 and TRBJ1-2; D gene ambiguous. Germline V gene lookup returns CDR1 SGHRS and CDR2 YFSETQ. Trimming shortened V by 4 bases and J by 2 bases, and 9 bases separated the two germline ends. The CDR3 covers 13 residues. The CDR3 spells CASSQTRNYGYTF. CDR3 bases: TGCGCCAGCAGCCAAACAAGAAACTATGGCTACACCTTC.